This T cell receptor beta chain was identified during a study of beta chain features in type 1 diabetes. Regarding the study as a whole: All four CD4+ subsets from Type 1 diabetes patients carried moderately but significantly shorter TCRB CDR3s.

The sequenced template was cDNA made from the entire isolated RNA. Deep immunoSEQ sequencing covered naive, central memory and regulatory T cell samples. Data came from immunoSEQ multiplex PCR; TCRdb stores just in-frame clones and leaves some out. This table has 350,000 to 450,000 clones, about 16% appearing once. Regarding this clone: The antigen is unknown.

Researchers reported sorting CD4+ naive, central memory, regulatory and stem cell-like memory cells via CD45RO/CCR7/CD25/CD127/CD95/CD27. The CDR3 extends over 16 amino acids. Per germline, CDR1 KGHSH and CDR2 LQKENI. V was pared by 7 bases and J by 6 bases, with 17 bases of the junction left unmatched. This TCR was sampled from a woman under 30 in good health. The chain recombines TRBV18 with TRBJ1-2; TRBD1 agrees at 7 bases. The source material was naive CD4+ T cells from blood. Written as DNA, the CDR3 is TGTGCCAGCTTTCAAACCGGGACAGACCGTCTAGATGGCTACACCTTC. It encodes CASFQTGTDRLDGYTF.